This TCR beta chain appears in the sequencing data of a study of T cells in Graves' hyperthyroidism and ophthalmopathy. As concerns this clonotype: No antigen is known for it.

The study based diagnoses on clinical symptoms, serum thyroxine and TRAb, thyroid ultrasound and orbital computed tomography. What was amplified from RNA transcripts were TCR beta CDR3 regions. The HTBI set primed first-round TCR CDR3 RT-PCR. TCRdb re-derived calls from the multiplex PCR reads in MiXCR, one entry per CDR3 protein. The sample has nearly 750,000 distinct CDR3 sequences, roughly a third seen once; the top ten hold less than 35%. General observations from the study: Most expanded thyroid clonotypes above 0.001 also appeared in blood. Patients with ophthalmopathy were separated from those with stable hyperthyroidism by a 13 V-J model. Ophthalmopathy, which appeared later, was predicted by the model a median about 5.9 months before onset.

Sequencing was done on a sample of blood. The source of this sequence is a woman in her thirties or forties with Graves' hyperthyroidism.

The CDR3 region is CASGFVTQPFTGELFF. The DNA for the CDR3 is TGTGCTAGTGGTTTCGTTACACAGCCCTTCACCGGGGAGCTGTTTTTT. This sequence joins TRBV12-5 and TRBJ2-2, with no clear D. The CDR3 totals 16 residues. Germline assignment: CDR1 LGHNT and CDR2 FRNRAP. V was clipped by 3 bases and J by 4 bases, with 15 bases between them.